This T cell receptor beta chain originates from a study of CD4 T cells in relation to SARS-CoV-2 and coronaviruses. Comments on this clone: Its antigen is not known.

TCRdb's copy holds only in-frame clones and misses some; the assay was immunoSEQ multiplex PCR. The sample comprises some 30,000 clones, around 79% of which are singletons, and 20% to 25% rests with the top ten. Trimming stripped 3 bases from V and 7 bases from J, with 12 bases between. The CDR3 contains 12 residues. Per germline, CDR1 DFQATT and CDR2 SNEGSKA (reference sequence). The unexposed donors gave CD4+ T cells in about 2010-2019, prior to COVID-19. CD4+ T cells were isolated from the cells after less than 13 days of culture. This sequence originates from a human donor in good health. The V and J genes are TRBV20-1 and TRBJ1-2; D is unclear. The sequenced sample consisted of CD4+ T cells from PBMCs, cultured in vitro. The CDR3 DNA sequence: TGCAGTGCTAGTGGGAGGCTGGGTGGCTACACCTTC. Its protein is CSASGRLGGYTF.